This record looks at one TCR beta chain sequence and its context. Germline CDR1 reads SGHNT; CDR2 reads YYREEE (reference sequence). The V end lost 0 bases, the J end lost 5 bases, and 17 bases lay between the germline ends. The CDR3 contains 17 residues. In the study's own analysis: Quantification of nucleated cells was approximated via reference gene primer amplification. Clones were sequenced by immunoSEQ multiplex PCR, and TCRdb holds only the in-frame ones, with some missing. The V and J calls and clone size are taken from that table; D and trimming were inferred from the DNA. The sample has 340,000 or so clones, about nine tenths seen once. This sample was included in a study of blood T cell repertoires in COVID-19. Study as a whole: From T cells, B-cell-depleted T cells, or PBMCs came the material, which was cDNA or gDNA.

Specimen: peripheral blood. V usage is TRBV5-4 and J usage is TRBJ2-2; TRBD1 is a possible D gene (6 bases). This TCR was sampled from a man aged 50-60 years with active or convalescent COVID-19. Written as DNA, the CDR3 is TGTGCCAGCAGCTTGGGTAGCAGGGGAGAAATAACCGGGGAGCTGTTTTTT. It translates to CASSLGSRGEITGELFF.